The sequence of this TCR beta chain was determined in a study of blood T cell repertoires in COVID-19. Authors' analysis steps: From reference gene primer amplification, estimates of nucleated cell counts were derived. Sequencing was performed with immunoSEQ multiplex PCR; in TCRdb, only in-frame clones are kept and a portion is missing. The D gene and trimming were derived from the DNA, and the V and J assignments and clone size from that table. In the table there are about 200,000 clones, 86% of which are singletons. The CDR3 runs 15 residues. The V gene's germline CDR1 is KGHSH and CDR2 LQKENI. The V gene lost 2 bases and the J gene lost 6 bases, with 14 bases spanning the gap.

Sequenced sample: peripheral blood. This TCR derives from a man in his forties or fifties with acute or convalescent COVID-19. The chain joins TRBV18 to TRBJ2-1, with D possibly matching TRBD2 (7 bases). Here the CDR3 DNA reads TGTGCCAGCTCACCAAGGGGGGGATCGGGCAATGAGCAGTTCTTC. It codes for CASSPRGGSGNEQFF.